The 3 T cell receptor beta chains in this list originate from one sample, sequenced in a study of blood T cell repertoires in COVID-19. Assay: immunoSEQ multiplex PCR; the TCRdb copy retains only in-frame clones and omits some. The repertoire has 150,000 to 200,000 clones, 80% to 90% of them found once; the top ten carry approximately 9%. Sequenced sample: PBMCs or T cells enriched from blood (not recorded which). The receptors here all came from a woman under 30 who had recovered from COVID-19.

V gene TRBV2 combines with J gene TRBJ2-5; the D gene is possibly TRBD2 (6 bases). The CDR3 is 14 amino acids. Trimming cost V 7 bases and J 2 bases, with 14 bases left between them. Germline CDR1 is SNHLY and CDR2 is FYNNEI. The CDR3 coding sequence is TGTGCCAGCATTCCCCAGGCGGGACAAGAGACCCAGTACTTC. It translates to CASIPQAGQETQYF. Drawing the rest from reference TRBV2 and TRBJ2-5, the complete variable domain is EPEVTQTPSHQVTQMGQEVILRCVPISNHLYFYWYRQILGQKVEFLVSFYNNEISEKSEIFDDQFSVERPDGSNFTLKIRSTKLEDSAMYFCASIPQAGQETQYFGPGTRLLVL.

CDR3 nucleotide sequence: TGTGCCAGCCGGACAGGGGATGGCTACACCTTC. This sequence encodes CASRTGDGYTF. The rearrangement links TRBV6-5 to TRBJ1-2; 9 bases fit TRBD1. This CDR3 has 11 amino acids. CDR1 is MNHEY, CDR2 SVGAGI, per germline. Trimming cost V 8 bases and J 6 bases; bases outside gene matches: 1.

The chain uses TRBV7-9 and TRBJ1-1; 7 bases fit TRBD1. Looked up from germline, CDR1 is SEHNR and CDR2 is FQNEAQ (reference sequence). The CDR3 totals 12 residues. Trimming took 7 bases from V and 5 from J; bases not matched to a gene: 4. CDR3 protein: CASNKQGTEAFF. DNA of the CDR3: TGTGCCAGCAACAAACAGGGGACTGAAGCTTTCTTT.